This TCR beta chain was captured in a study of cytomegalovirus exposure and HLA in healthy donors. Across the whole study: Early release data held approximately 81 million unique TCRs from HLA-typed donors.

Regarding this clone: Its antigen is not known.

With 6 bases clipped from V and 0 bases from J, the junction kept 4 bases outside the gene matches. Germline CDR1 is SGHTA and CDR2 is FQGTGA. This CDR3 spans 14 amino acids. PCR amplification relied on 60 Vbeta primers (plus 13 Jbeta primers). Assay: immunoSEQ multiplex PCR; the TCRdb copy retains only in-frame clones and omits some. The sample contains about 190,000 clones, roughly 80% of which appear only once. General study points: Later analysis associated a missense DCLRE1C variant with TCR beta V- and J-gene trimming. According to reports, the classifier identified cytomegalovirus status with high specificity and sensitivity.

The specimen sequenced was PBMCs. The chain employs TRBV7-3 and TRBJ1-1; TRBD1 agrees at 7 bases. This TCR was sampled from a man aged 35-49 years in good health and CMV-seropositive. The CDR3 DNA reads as TGTGCCAGCAGGTTAGGGGGCGTGAACACTGAAGCTTTCTTT. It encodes CASRLGGVNTEAFF.